This T cell receptor beta chain is from a study of T cell responses to AZD1222 COVID-19 vaccine. Per the germline V gene, CDR1 is KGHSH and CDR2 is LQKENI. This CDR3 has 15 amino acids. Deletions cut 3 bases from V and 1 base from J, with 12 bases between. Study results and caveats: The study reported that nearly half of spike-specific TCRs target unmutated variant regions. White British donors predominated, females outnumbered males, and clonal diversity was possibly underestimated.

Remarks on this clone: Its antigen is not known.

Measured with immunoSEQ multiplex PCR; TCRdb has only the in-frame clones, and not every one. The sample has 120,000 or so clones, about 90% seen once; the top ten hold 3.2%. The input for sequencing was peripheral blood, taken on day 0 of AZD1222 vaccination. The chain is built from TRBV18 and TRBJ1-1, with D unresolved. The receptor was isolated from an adult in good health. Here the CDR3 DNA reads TGTGCCAGCTCACCCTCCCCCATTTCGAACACTGAAGCTTTCTTT. Its protein is CASSPSPISNTEAFF.